Presented here are 4 T cell receptor beta chains from one specimen sequenced in a study of T cells after yellow fever vaccination. TCRdb redid the calling of the 5' RACE reads with MiXCR, one entry per CDR3 protein. The sample consists of some 300,000 distinct CDR3 sequences, approximately 3.8% of them appearing once. The sequencing used PBMCs, collected on the day of the yellow fever booster vaccination. All receptors come from a man between 18 and 35 years old who received the YFV17D yellow fever vaccine.

This clonotype was observed at least ten times. The genes are TRBV7-9 and TRBJ1-4, with 8 bases identical to TRBD1. Germline V gives CDR1 SEHNR, CDR2 FQNEAQ (reference sequence). The V segment lost 6 bases and the J segment 5 bases; nucleotides outside the gene matches: 8. The CDR3 extends over 15 amino acids. Written as DNA, the CDR3 is TGTGCCAGCAGTCCTCAGGGGGCGAGAAATGAAAAACTGTTTTTT. Its protein is CASSPQGARNEKLFF.

This clonotype was seen a handful of times. The chain joins TRBV19 to TRBJ2-2; D remains unclear. V was trimmed by 8 bases and J by 6 bases, leaving 16 bases between them. Germline CDR1 LNHDA, CDR2 SQIVND (reference sequence). There are 14 residues in the CDR3. The chain's CDR3 is CASGGTPMAGELFF. The CDR3, as DNA: TGTGCCAGTGGTGGAACCCCTATGGCCGGGGAGCTGTTTTTT. The whole variable domain, filled in from reference TRBV19 and TRBJ2-2, reads DGGITQSPKYLFRKEGQNVTLSCEQNLNHDAMYWYRQDPGQGLRLIYYSQIVNDFQKGDIAEGYSVSREKKESFPLTVTSAQKNPTAFYLCASGGTPMAGELFFGEGSRLTVL.

This clonotype was picked up a small number of times. V usage is TRBV24-1 and J usage is TRBJ2-1, with a possible D match to TRBD2 (6 bases). Trimming stripped 4 bases from V and 7 bases from J, with 10 bases between. This CDR3 contains 13 residues. Germline V gene sequence: CDR1 KGHDR, CDR2 SFDVKD. This CDR3 is CATSEGRGNEQFF. The CDR3 DNA reads as TGTGCCACCAGTGAGGGCCGGGGGAATGAGCAGTTCTTC.

This clonotype has a count of ten or more. The chain has TRBV6-2 or TRBV6-3 and TRBJ2-1; D is unresolved. V was clipped by 2 bases and J by 2 bases, with 7 bases between them. The V gene's germline CDR1 is MNHEY and CDR2 SVGEGT. This CDR3 has 14 residues. The CDR3 protein is CASSYRAAYNEQFF. The CDR3, as DNA: TGTGCCAGCAGTTACCGGGCAGCCTACAATGAGCAGTTCTTC.